These 17 T cell receptor beta chains share one sample of origin, sequenced in a study of a mutant IDH1 vaccine in newly diagnosed glioma. As to time point: week 11, during vaccination. Doses consisted of 300 ug of mutant IDH1 20-mer peptide each, paired with topical imiquimod. Sequencing was performed with immunoSEQ multiplex PCR; in TCRdb, only in-frame clones are kept and a portion is missing. The sample lists 95,000 to 120,000 clones, around 90% seen once, with roughly 0.57% in the top ten. Their antigens are not known. Material: PBMCs, obtained from a glioma patient whose treatment included an IDH1 peptide vaccine. The receptors here all came from a woman between 45 and 65 years old with glioma.

This chain links TRBV29-1 with TRBJ1-4; D ambiguous. From germline, CDR1 is SQVTM and CDR2 ANQGSEA. Trimming removed 7 bases at V and 8 bases at J, with 17 bases between. This CDR3 is 13 amino acids long. The CDR3 DNA reads TGCAGCGCGGAAGGACCTAGAGGGGAAAAACTGTTTTTT. Amino acids: CSAEGPRGEKLFF.

The V gene is TRBV4-1, the J gene TRBJ2-5, with D possibly matching TRBD2 (6 bases). The CDR3 totals 15 residues. Germline V gene lookup returns CDR1 MGHRA and CDR2 YSYEKL. V was shortened by 3 bases and J by 2 bases, with 13 bases between the two germline ends. For the CDR3, the DNA is TGCGCCAGCAGCCATCTCGGACTAAATCAAGAGACCCAGTACTTC. Its protein is CASSHLGLNQETQYF.

The rearrangement links TRBV27 to TRBJ2-5, with 8 bases matching TRBD2. From germline, CDR1 is MNHEY and CDR2 SMNVEV (reference sequence). The CDR3 length is 15 residues. V was pared by 10 bases and J by 2 bases, with 12 bases of the junction left unmatched. Written as DNA, the CDR3 is TGTGCCACATGGGGTAGCGGGGCGGGTCAAGAGACCCAGTACTTC. It is translated as CATWGSGAGQETQYF.

The CDR3 loop is CAISVQSGQETQYF. The CDR3 nucleotides read TGTGCCATCAGTGTTCAAAGCGGTCAAGAGACCCAGTACTTC. This chain uses TRBV10-3 with TRBJ2-5; a weak D match, TRBD2 (5 bases). The CDR3 runs 14 residues. The germline gives CDR1 ENHRY, CDR2 SYGVKD. Trimming took off 4 bases at V and 2 bases at J, with 11 bases between the two ends.

The chain is built from TRBV6-1 and TRBJ2-1; the match to TRBD2 covers 15 bases. The length of the CDR3 is 17 residues. CDR1 and CDR2 (germline): MNHNS, SASEGT. V was pared by 2 bases and J by 8 bases, with 7 bases of the junction left unmatched. Here the CDR3 reads CASSERTSGRASDEQFF. CDR3 nucleotides: TGTGCCAGCAGTGAACGGACTAGCGGGAGGGCCTCGGATGAGCAGTTCTTC.

The V and J genes are TRBV29-1 and TRBJ2-5, with a weak D call TRBD2 (6 bases). Trimming left V 3 bases short and J 7 bases short, with 15 bases between. CDR1 SQVTM and CDR2 ANQGSEA come from the germline V gene. The CDR3 covers 13 residues. The CDR3 loop reads CSVEGVRRGTQYF. CDR3 bases: TGCAGCGTTGAGGGGGTGAGGCGGGGGACCCAGTACTTC.

The table lists this clone with a count of one. The rearrangement uses TRBV11-2 and TRBJ2-7; 8 positions match TRBD1. Losses at the gene ends were 4 bases for V and 0 bases for J; bases not matched to a gene: 14. CDR1 is SGHAT, CDR2 FQNNGV, per germline. The CDR3 contains 18 residues. In nucleotides, the CDR3 is TGTGCCAGCAGCTCCCCGGGACAGGTATTCCGAAGCTCCTACGAGCAGTACTTC. Its protein is CASSSPGQVFRSSYEQYF.

J is TRBJ2-7 and V is TRBV7-9, with D unclear. Trimming cost V 0 bases and J 3 bases, with 9 bases left between them. The CDR3 extends over 14 amino acids. CDR1 is SEHNR and CDR2 is FQNEAQ in the germline V gene (reference sequence). The CDR3 sequence: CASSLALSGYEQYF. The CDR3 DNA follows: TGTGCCAGCAGCTTAGCCTTGTCCGGCTACGAGCAGTACTTC.

The chain joins TRBV6-1 to TRBJ1-2, with unresolved D. The CDR3 spans 15 residues. Germline V CDR1 and CDR2: MNHNS, SASEGT. V lost 0 bases to trimming and J lost 2 bases, with 10 bases between them. CDR3 bases: TGTGCCAGCAGTGAAGCCACGTCCGGGAACTATGGCTACACCTTC. Amino acids: CASSEATSGNYGYTF.

This clone was recorded a few times. V is TRBV10-3 and J is TRBJ1-1, with D perhaps matching TRBD1 (5 bases). Trimming took 7 bases from V and 5 from J, leaving 23 bases between them. The CDR3 spans 16 residues. From germline, CDR1 is ENHRY and CDR2 SYGVKD. This CDR3 reads CAITSVSGTGRTEAFF. The CDR3, as DNA: TGTGCCATCACCTCCGTATCCGGAACAGGAAGGACTGAAGCTTTCTTT.

This chain links TRBV2 with TRBJ1-1, with D uncertain. CDR3 size: 13 residues. CDR1 and CDR2 from the germline V gene are SNHLY and FYNNEI. V lost 3 bases and J lost 1, with 6 bases in between. The CDR3 here is CASSDSGNTEAFF. DNA for the CDR3: TGTGCCAGCAGTGACTCGGGGAACACTGAAGCTTTCTTT.

The CDR3 here is CASSPDRGNYEQYF. The CDR3 DNA follows: TGTGCCAGCAGCCCGGACAGGGGAAACTACGAGCAGTACTTC. The chain uses TRBV5-4 and TRBJ2-7; the match to TRBD1 covers 9 bases. This CDR3 spans 14 amino acids. Per germline, CDR1 SGHNT and CDR2 YYREEE (reference sequence). Trimming cost V 4 bases and J 3 bases; bases outside gene matches: 5.

The V gene is TRBV11-2, the J gene TRBJ2-2; 11 bases map to TRBD2. This CDR3 is built from 18 residues. Trimming removed 3 bases from V and 5 bases from J; junction bases left unmatched: 11. CDR1 is SGHAT, CDR2 FQNNGV, per germline. In nucleotides, the CDR3 is TGTGCCAGCAGCTTCGGTGGGCTAGCGGGAGGAAGGACCGGGGAGCTGTTTTTT. Encoded protein: CASSFGGLAGGRTGELFF.

The rearrangement joins TRBV28 to TRBJ1-1; no definite D call. CDR1 MDHEN and CDR2 SYDVKM come from the germline V gene. Trimming removed 3 bases at V and 1 base at J, with 12 bases between. CDR3 length: 15 residues. CDR3 sequence reads: CASSFVTPTNTEAFF. The CDR3 nucleotides read TGTGCCAGCAGTTTTGTAACTCCAACGAACACTGAAGCTTTCTTT.

The chain combines TRBV28 with TRBJ2-3, with D perhaps TRBD1 or TRBD2 (5 bases each). The germline gives CDR1 MDHEN, CDR2 SYDVKM. The CDR3 contains 15 residues. The V gene lost 0 bases and the J gene lost 7 bases, with 14 bases spanning the gap. The CDR3 loop is CASSLWGEIKNTQYF. The DNA for the CDR3 is TGTGCCAGCAGTTTATGGGGGGAGATTAAAAATACGCAGTATTTT. The whole variable domain, filled in from reference TRBV28 and TRBJ2-3, reads DVKVTQSSRYLVKRTGEKVFLECVQDMDHENMFWYRQDPGLGLRLIYFSYDVKMKEKGDIPEGYSVSREKKERFSLILESASTNQTSMYLCASSLWGEIKNTQYFGPGTRLTVL.

This sequence joins TRBV7-9 and TRBJ1-6, with a tentative D call TRBD1 (5 bases). The CDR3 has 12 residues. Germline CDR1 and CDR2: SEHNR and FQNEAQ (reference sequence). V was trimmed by 3 bases and J by 12 bases, leaving 9 bases between them. The chain's CDR3 is CASSLRGLPLHF. CDR3 in DNA: TGTGCCAGCAGCTTGAGGGGATTACCCCTCCACTTT. The full variable domain, with the rest looked up from reference TRBV7-9 and TRBJ1-6, is DTGVSQNPRHKITKRGQNVTFRCDPISEHNRLYWYRQTLGQGPEFLTYFQNEAQLEKSRLLSDRFSAERPKGSFSTLEIQRTEQGDSAMYLCASSLRGLPLHFGNGTRLTVT.

The chain couples TRBV7-9 to TRBJ2-2; TRBD1 matches at 7 bases. The J segment lost 4 bases and the V segment lost 5 bases, leaving 4 bases of the junction unmatched. Germline CDR1 and CDR2: SEHNR and FQNEAQ (reference sequence). The CDR3 consists of 14 residues. Here the CDR3 DNA reads TGTGCCAGCAGCCCCGGGACAGCCACCGGGGAGCTGTTTTTT. This codes for CASSPGTATGELFF.